The clone carrying this T cell receptor beta chain was found many times. Using RNA template, CDR3s of TCR alpha and beta were amplified with iRepertoire arm-PCR. TCRdb fed the multiplex PCR reads into MiXCR, producing one record per CDR3 protein. The sample carries about 94,000 distinct CDR3 sequences, approximately 22% recorded once. This record belongs to a study of glioma-infiltrating T cells. The CDR3 loop spans 15 amino acids. V shed 4 bases and J 5 bases; nucleotides not matched to a gene: 8. CDR1 KGHDR and CDR2 SFDVKD come from the germline V gene. The specimen was glioma tissue, nonneoplastic brain tissue, or PBMCs (not recorded which). The chain carries TRBV24-1 and TRBJ2-5; 8 bases map to TRBD1. The TCR originated in a human donor with low-grade glioma or glioblastoma, undergoing nonglioma brain surgery, or in good health (not recorded which). The CDR3 bases are TGTGCCACCAGTGACCCCGGACAGGGTGGTGAGACCCAGTACTTC. Translating gives CATSDPGQGGETQYF.